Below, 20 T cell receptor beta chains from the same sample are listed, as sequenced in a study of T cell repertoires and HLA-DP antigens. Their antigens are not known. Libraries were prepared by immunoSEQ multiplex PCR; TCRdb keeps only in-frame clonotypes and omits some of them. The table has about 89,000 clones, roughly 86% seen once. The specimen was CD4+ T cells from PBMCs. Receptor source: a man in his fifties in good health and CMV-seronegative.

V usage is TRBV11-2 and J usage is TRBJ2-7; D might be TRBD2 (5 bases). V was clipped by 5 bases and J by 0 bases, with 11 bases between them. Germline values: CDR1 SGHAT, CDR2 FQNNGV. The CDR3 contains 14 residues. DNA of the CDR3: TGTGCCAGCAGCAGGACGGGGAGCTCCTACGAGCAGTACTTC. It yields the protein CASSRTGSSYEQYF.

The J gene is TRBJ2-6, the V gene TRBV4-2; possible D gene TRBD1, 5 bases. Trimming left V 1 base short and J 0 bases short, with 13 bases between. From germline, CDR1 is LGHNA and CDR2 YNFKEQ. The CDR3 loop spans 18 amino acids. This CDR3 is CASSQAGHLTSGANVLTF. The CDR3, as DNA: TGTGCCAGCAGCCAAGCAGGGCACTTAACCTCTGGGGCCAACGTCCTGACTTTC.

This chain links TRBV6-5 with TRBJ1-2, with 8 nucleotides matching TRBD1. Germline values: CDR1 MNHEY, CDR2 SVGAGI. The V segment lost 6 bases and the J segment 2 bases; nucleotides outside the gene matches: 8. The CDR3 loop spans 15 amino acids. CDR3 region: CASRLTTGENYGYTF. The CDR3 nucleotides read TGTGCCAGCAGATTAACGACAGGGGAGAACTATGGCTACACCTTC.

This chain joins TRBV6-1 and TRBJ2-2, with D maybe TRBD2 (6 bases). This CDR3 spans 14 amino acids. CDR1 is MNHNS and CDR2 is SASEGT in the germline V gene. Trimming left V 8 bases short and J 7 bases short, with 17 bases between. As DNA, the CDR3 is TGTGCCAGCTCAAAATACGGGACTGTCGGGGAGCTGTTTTTT. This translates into CASSKYGTVGELFF.

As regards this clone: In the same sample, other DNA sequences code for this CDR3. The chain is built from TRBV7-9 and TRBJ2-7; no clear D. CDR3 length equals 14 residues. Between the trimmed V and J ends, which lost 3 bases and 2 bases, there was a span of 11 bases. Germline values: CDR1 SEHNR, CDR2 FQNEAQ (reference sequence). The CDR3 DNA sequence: TGTGCCAGCAGCTTGGATAGCAGGACCTACGAGCAGTACTTC. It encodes CASSLDSRTYEQYF.

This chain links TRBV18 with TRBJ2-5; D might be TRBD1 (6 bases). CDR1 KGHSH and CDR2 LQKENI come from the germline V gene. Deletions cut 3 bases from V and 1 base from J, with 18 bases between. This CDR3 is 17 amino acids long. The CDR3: CASSPKQGIKLQETQYF. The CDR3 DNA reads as TGTGCCAGCTCACCGAAACAGGGCATCAAACTCCAAGAGACCCAGTACTTC.

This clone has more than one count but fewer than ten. The CDR3 nucleotides are TGCGCCAGCAGCCGAAGTTTCCAGGACAGAAACTTCAACTATGGCTACACCTTC. Translated: CASSRSFQDRNFNYGYTF. V is TRBV4-1 and J is TRBJ1-2, with TRBD1 as a possible D gene (6 bases). Trimming stripped 4 bases from V and 2 bases from J, with 23 bases between. The CDR3 is 18 residues long. Germline V lookup: CDR1 MGHRA, CDR2 YSYEKL.

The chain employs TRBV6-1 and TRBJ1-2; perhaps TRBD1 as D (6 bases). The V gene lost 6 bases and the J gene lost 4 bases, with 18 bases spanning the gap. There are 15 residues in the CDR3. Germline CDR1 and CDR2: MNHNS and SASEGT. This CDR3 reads CASSPGEGEFYGYTF. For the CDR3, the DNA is TGTGCCAGCAGCCCCGGGGAGGGGGAGTTCTATGGCTACACCTTC.

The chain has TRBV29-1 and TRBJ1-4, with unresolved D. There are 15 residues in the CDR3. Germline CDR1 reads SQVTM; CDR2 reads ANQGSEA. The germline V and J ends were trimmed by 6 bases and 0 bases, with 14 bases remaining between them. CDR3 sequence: CSVSNSAATNEKLFF. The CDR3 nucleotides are TGCAGCGTAAGCAACTCAGCGGCAACTAATGAAAAACTGTTTTTT.

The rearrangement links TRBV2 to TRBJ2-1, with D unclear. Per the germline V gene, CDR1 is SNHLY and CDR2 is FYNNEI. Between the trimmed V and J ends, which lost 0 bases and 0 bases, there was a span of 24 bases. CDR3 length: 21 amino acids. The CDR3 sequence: CASSEAPYSRTPLDSYNEQFF. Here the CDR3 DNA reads TGTGCCAGCAGTGAAGCGCCCTATTCACGGACCCCCCTTGACTCCTACAATGAGCAGTTCTTC.

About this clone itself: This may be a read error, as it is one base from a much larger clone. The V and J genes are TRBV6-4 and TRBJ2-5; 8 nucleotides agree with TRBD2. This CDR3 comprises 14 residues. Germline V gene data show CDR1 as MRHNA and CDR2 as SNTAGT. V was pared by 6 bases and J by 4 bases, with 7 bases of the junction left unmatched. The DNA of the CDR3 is TGTGCCAGCAGCTCCTTGGCGGGAGGAGAGACCCAGTACTTC. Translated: CASSSLAGGETQYF.

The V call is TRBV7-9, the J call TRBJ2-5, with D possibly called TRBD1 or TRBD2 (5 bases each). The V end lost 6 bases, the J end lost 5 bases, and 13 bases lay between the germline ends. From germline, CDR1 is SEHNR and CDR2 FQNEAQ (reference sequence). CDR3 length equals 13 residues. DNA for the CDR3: TGTGCCAGCAGACCCTCGGGACCGGAGACCCAGTACTTC. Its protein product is CASRPSGPETQYF. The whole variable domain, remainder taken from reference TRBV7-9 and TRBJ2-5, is DTGVSQNPRHKITKRGQNVTFRCDPISEHNRLYWYRQTLGQGPEFLTYFQNEAQLEKSRLLSDRFSAERPKGSFSTLEIQRTEQGDSAMYLCASRPSGPETQYFGPGTRLLVL.

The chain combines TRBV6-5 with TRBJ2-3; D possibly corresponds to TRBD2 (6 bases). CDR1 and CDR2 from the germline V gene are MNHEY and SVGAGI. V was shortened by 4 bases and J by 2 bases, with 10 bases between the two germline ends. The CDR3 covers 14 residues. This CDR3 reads CASSSRGYTDTQYF. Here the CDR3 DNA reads TGTGCCAGCAGTTCCCGGGGGTACACAGATACGCAGTATTTT.

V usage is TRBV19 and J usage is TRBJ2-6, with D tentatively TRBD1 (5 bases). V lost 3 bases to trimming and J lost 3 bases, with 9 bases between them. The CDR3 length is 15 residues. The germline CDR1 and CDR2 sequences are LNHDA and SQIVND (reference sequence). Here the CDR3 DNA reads TGTGCCAGTAGTATGCAGGGTTATGGGGCCAACGTCCTGACTTTC. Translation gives CASSMQGYGANVLTF. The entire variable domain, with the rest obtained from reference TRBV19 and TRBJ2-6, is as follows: DGGITQSPKYLFRKEGQNVTLSCEQNLNHDAMYWYRQDPGQGLRLIYYSQIVNDFQKGDIAEGYSVSREKKESFPLTVTSAQKNPTAFYLCASSMQGYGANVLTFGAGSRLTVL.

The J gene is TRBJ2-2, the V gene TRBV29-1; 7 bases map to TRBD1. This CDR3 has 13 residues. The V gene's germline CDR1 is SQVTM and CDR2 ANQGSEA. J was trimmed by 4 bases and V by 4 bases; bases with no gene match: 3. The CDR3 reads CSVATGPTGELFF. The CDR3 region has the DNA TGCAGCGTTGCGACAGGGCCCACCGGGGAGCTGTTTTTT.

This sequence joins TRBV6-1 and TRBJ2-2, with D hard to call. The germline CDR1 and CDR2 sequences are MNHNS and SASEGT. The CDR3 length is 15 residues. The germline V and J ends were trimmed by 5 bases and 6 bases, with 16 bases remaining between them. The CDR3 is CASSRQLKGPGELFF. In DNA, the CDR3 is TGTGCCAGCAGTCGTCAGTTAAAAGGGCCCGGGGAGCTGTTTTTT.

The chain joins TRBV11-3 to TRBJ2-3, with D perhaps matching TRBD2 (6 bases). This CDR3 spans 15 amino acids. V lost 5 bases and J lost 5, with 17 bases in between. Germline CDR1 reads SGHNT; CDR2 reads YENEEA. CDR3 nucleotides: TGTGCCAGCAGCCTAGGGAATAGCGGCGAAGATACGCAGTATTTT. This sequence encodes CASSLGNSGEDTQYF. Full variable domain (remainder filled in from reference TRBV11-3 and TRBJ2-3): EAGVVQSPRYKIIEKKQPVAFWCNPISGHNTLYWYLQNLGQGPELLIRYENEEAVDDSQLPKDRFSAERLKGVDSTLKIQPAELGDSAVYLCASSLGNSGEDTQYFGPGTRLTVL.

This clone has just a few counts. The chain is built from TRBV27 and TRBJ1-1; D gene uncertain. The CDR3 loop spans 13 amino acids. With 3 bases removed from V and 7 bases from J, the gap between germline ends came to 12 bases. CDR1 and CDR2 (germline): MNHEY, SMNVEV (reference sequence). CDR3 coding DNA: TGTGCCAGCAGTTTGGCGGCCGGTGTTGAAGCTTTCTTT. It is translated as CASSLAAGVEAFF.

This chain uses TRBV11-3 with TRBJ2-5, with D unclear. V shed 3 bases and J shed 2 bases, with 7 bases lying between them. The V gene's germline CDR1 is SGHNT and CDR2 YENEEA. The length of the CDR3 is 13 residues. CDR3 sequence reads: CASSLGPQETQYF. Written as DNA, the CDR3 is TGTGCCAGCAGCTTGGGCCCACAAGAGACCCAGTACTTC.

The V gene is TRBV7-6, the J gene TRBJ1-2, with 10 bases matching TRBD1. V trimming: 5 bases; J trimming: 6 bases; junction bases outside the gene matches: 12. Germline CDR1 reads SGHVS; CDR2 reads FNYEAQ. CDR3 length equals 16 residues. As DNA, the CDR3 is TGTGCCAGCAGCCGGTCGAAGCGGGACAGGGGTAATGGCTACACCTTC. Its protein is CASSRSKRDRGNGYTF.